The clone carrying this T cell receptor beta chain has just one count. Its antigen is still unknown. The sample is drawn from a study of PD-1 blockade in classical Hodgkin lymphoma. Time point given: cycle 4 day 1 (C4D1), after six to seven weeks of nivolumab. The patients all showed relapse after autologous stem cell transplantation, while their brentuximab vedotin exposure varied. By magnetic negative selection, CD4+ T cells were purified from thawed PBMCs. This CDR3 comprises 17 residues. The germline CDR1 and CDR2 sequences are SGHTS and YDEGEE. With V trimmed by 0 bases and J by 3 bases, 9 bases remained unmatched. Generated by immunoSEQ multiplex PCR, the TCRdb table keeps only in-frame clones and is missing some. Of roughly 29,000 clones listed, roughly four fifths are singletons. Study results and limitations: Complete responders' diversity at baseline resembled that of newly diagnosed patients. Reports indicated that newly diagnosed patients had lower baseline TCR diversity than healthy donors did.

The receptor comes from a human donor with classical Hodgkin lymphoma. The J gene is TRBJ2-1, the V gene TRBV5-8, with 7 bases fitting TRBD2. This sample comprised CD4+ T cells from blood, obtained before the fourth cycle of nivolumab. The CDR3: CASSLVDQAGLYNEQFF. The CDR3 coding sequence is TGTGCCAGCAGCTTGGTAGATCAAGCGGGGCTCTACAATGAGCAGTTCTTC.